This is a list of T cell receptor beta chains from one sample in a study of T cells in localized non-small cell lung cancer. Libraries were prepared by immunoSEQ multiplex PCR; TCRdb keeps only in-frame clonotypes and omits some of them. The data contain under 5,500 clones, 30% to 40% of them seen just once; the ten biggest clones take up approximately 8%. Sequences were derived from lung tumor tissue, sampled before any cancer treatment. These receptors came from a female donor aged 60 or older with stage I lung adenocarcinoma. Both conserved end residues are part of each CDR3. A D gene is named only where the DNA matches it firmly. Where a row states a size, it is once, few, many or the class of an expanded clone; other rows omit it.

TRBJ2-7 few TRBD2 TRBV9 CASSESRTRTLSEQYF TGTGCCAGCAGTGAATCCCGGACTAGAACCCTCTCCGAGCAGTACTTC
TRBJ1-6 NA NA TRBV19 CASSIGGAALGSPLHF TGTGCCAGTAGTATCGGGGGCGCCGCTCTCGGTTCACCCCTCCACTTT
TRBJ1-3 NA TRBD1 TRBV11-3 CASSPRGPGGSNTIYF TGTGCCAGCAGCCCCAGGGGTCCAGGGGGATCGAACACCATATATTTT
TRBJ2-3 NA NA TRBV6-8 CASTKRRGGGTDTQYF TGTGCCAGCACCAAAAGGAGGGGGGGCGGTACAGATACGCAGTATTTT
TRBJ2-7 medium-sized NA TRBV11-3 CASSPGGTAIYGQYF TGTGCCAGCAGCCCGGGCGGGACTGCAATCTACGGGCAGTACTTC
TRBJ1-1 medium-sized NA TRBV14 CASSQGAGANTEAFF TGTGCCAGCAGCCAAGGGGCGGGGGCGAACACTGAAGCTTTCTTT
TRBJ1-1 few NA TRBV7-1 CASRPQGNTEAFF TGTGCCAGCAGGCCGCAGGGGAACACTGAAGCTTTCTTT
TRBJ2-3 medium-sized TRBD1 TRBV11-3 CASSLGRTGGADTQYF TGTGCCAGCAGCTTGGGTAGGACAGGGGGCGCAGATACGCAGTATTTT
TRBJ1-3 NA TRBD1 TRBV6-8 CASSSTGDGNTIYF TGTGCCAGCAGCTCGACAGGGGATGGAAACACCATATATTTT
TRBJ1-2 medium-sized TRBD1 TRBV11-3 CASSGGGGGTGAFLYGYTF TGTGCCAGCAGCGGTGGTGGCGGGGGGACAGGGGCTTTCCTCTATGGCTACACCTTC
TRBJ1-1 once NA TRBV19 CASRESALNTEAFF TGTGCCAGTCGAGAATCAGCATTGAACACTGAAGCTTTCTTT
TRBJ2-7 few NA TRBV11-3 CASSLGGGPGEQYF TGTGCCAGCAGCTTAGGGGGCGGGCCGGGGGAGCAGTACTTC
TRBJ1-2 NA TRBD1 TRBV2 CASRQGAIGYTF TGTGCCAGCAGACAGGGGGCGATCGGCTACACCTTC
TRBJ2-1 NA TRBD2 TRBV12-5 CASGLGLAGLIYNEQFF TGTGCTAGTGGTCTGGGACTAGCGGGCCTAATTTACAATGAGCAGTTCTTC
TRBJ1-1 NA NA TRBV5-1 CASSLAMTDSRTEAFF TGCGCCAGCAGCCTGGCAATGACAGACTCGAGGACTGAAGCTTTCTTT
TRBJ1-5 few NA TRBV11-1 CASSTGKENQPQHF TGTGCCAGCAGCACCGGGAAAGAAAATCAGCCCCAGCATTTT
TRBJ1-1 NA TRBD1 TRBV19 CASSIEGTGGANTEAFF TGTGCCAGTAGTATTGAGGGCACAGGGGGCGCGAACACTGAAGCTTTCTTT
TRBJ2-7 NA NA TRBV5-1 CASAWGADSYEQYF TGCGCCAGCGCGTGGGGGGCTGACTCCTACGAGCAGTACTTC
TRBJ1-5 NA TRBD1 TRBV19 CASSPHRGSPKGSNQPQHF TGTGCCAGTAGTCCCCACAGGGGCTCCCCGAAGGGTAGCAATCAGCCCCAGCATTTT
TRBJ1-1 medium-sized NA TRBV6-1 CASSEALGARWLNTEAFF TGTGCCAGCAGTGAAGCGCTTGGAGCCCGGTGGCTGAACACTGAAGCTTTCTTT
TRBJ1-1 once NA TRBV18 CASSPQKGTEAFF TGTGCCAGCTCCCCACAGAAGGGGACTGAAGCTTTCTTT
TRBJ2-5 few NA TRBV6-8 CASSTEGQETQYF TGTGCCAGCAGTACAGAGGGCCAGGAGACCCAGTACTTC
TRBJ2-3 NA NA TRBV19 CASNINSAGDTQYF TGTGCCAGTAATATCAACTCGGCGGGAGATACGCAGTATTTT
TRBJ2-1 NA TRBD1 TRBV9 CASSGQGAGYEQFF TGTGCCAGCAGCGGACAGGGGGCTGGGTATGAGCAGTTCTTC
TRBJ1-1 NA TRBD1 TRBV9 CASSFYRGGGTEAFF TGTGCCAGCAGTTTTTACAGGGGAGGGGGCACTGAAGCTTTCTTT
TRBJ2-1 NA NA TRBV9 CASSERTTYNEQFF TGTGCCAGCAGCGAGAGGACTACCTACAATGAGCAGTTCTTC
TRBJ1-3 few TRBD1 TRBV6-8 CASTRQGDLVNTIYF TGTGCCAGCACCCGACAGGGGGATTTAGTAAACACCATATATTTT
TRBJ2-5 medium-sized NA TRBV11-3 CASTPAGLTGETQYF TGTGCCAGCACCCCGGCGGGGCTGACCGGAGAGACCCAGTACTTC
TRBJ2-3 NA NA TRBV6-8 CASSDGGGLHTDTQYF TGTGCCAGCAGTGATGGGGGGGGGCTGCACACAGATACGCAGTATTTT
TRBJ1-6 medium-sized NA TRBV25-1 CASSIQGGMDSPLHF TGTGCCAGCAGTATTCAGGGAGGGATGGATTCACCCCTCCACTTT
TRBJ2-2 NA TRBD2 TRBV6-8 CASRPGLAVTGELFF TGTGCCAGCAGGCCCGGACTAGCGGTCACCGGGGAGCTGTTTTTT
TRBJ1-6 NA NA TRBV11-3 CASSSRTNNSPLHF TGTGCCAGCAGCTCCCGGACCAATAATTCACCCCTCCACTTT
TRBJ2-7 NA NA TRBV18 CASSKTEISYEQYF TGTGCCAGCTCTAAGACGGAAATAAGCTACGAGCAGTACTTC
TRBJ1-4 NA NA TRBV9 CASIATNEKLFF TGTGCCAGCATCGCAACTAATGAAAAACTGTTTTTT
TRBJ1-1 few NA TRBV11-3 CASSSPTGNTEAFF TGTGCCAGCAGCTCTCCAACAGGGAACACTGAAGCTTTCTTT
TRBJ2-4 few NA TRBV6-1 CASSEALDIQYF TGTGCCAGCAGTGAAGCGTTAGACATTCAGTACTTC
TRBJ1-6 NA TRBD1 TRBV7-2 CASSRTGESPLHF TGTGCCAGCAGCCGGACAGGGGAGTCACCCCTCCACTTT
TRBJ1-5 once NA TRBV11-3 CASSLDGRENQPQHF TGTGCCAGCAGCTTAGATGGACGGGAGAATCAGCCCCAGCATTTT
TRBJ2-7 once NA TRBV30 CAYKGGLRELSYEQYF TGTGCCTACAAGGGGGGGTTAAGGGAATTATCCTACGAGCAGTACTTC
TRBJ2-7 NA TRBD2 TRBV6-8 CASSYGGLAQRYEQYF TGTGCCAGCAGTTACGGAGGACTAGCACAAAGGTACGAGCAGTACTTC
TRBJ2-2 once NA TRBV30 CAWSVWADNTGELFF TGTGCCTGGAGTGTATGGGCAGATAACACCGGGGAGCTGTTTTTT
TRBJ1-1 NA NA TRBV19 CASNKGLNTEAFF TGTGCCAGTAATAAGGGCCTGAACACTGAAGCTTTCTTT